The 24 T cell receptor beta chains listed next were all sequenced from one sample in a study of blood T cell repertoires in COVID-19. The data were produced by immunoSEQ multiplex PCR, yet TCRdb's version contains in-frame clones alone and is incomplete. The repertoire has about 120,000 clones, roughly nine tenths of them found once; the top ten carry less than 2%. The sequenced material came from peripheral blood. The receptors here all came from a human donor with active COVID-19. The donor label of this sample is uncertain.

The chain employs TRBV6-5 and TRBJ2-6; perhaps TRBD1 as D (6 bases). The CDR3 extends over 15 amino acids. V lost 4 bases, J lost 1 base, and 8 bases lay in between. CDR1 and CDR2 from the germline V gene are MNHEY and SVGAGI. CDR3 in amino acids: CASSSQGSGANVLTF. As DNA, the CDR3 is TGTGCCAGCAGTTCACAGGGTTCTGGGGCCAACGTCCTGACTTTC.

The rearrangement links TRBV27 to TRBJ2-5; D gene unclear. The CDR3 loop spans 11 amino acids. Germline CDR1 and CDR2: MNHEY and SMNVEV (reference sequence). The germline V and J ends were trimmed by 6 bases and 2 bases, with 4 bases remaining between them. CDR3 sequence (DNA): TGTGCCAGCAGGAGGCAAGAGACCCAGTACTTC. Translating it yields CASRRQETQYF.

This chain uses TRBV4-1 with TRBJ1-4; TRBD1 matches 11 bases. This CDR3 region has 15 residues. Germline V CDR1 and CDR2: MGHRA, YSYEKL. The trim removed 3 bases at V and 7 bases at J, leaving 4 bases unmatched. CDR3 protein: CASSQTGTGGEKLFF. DNA for the CDR3: TGCGCCAGCAGCCAGACCGGGACAGGGGGTGAAAAACTGTTTTTT.

The CDR3 nucleotides are TGTGCCAGCAGGGCCGGGACAGGGGTAGAGACCCAGTACTTC. It specifies CASRAGTGVETQYF. The chain joins TRBV2 to TRBJ2-5; 10 nucleotides line up with TRBD1. V lost 6 bases to trimming and J lost 4 bases; unmatched junction nucleotides: 5. In germline, CDR1 is SNHLY, CDR2 FYNNEI. This CDR3 spans 14 amino acids.

This chain joins TRBV7-6 and TRBJ2-5; 10 nucleotides match TRBD1. CDR1 is SGHVS and CDR2 is FNYEAQ in the germline V gene. Trimming cost V 7 bases and J 1 base; bases outside gene matches: 6. This CDR3 has 15 amino acids. The CDR3 reads CASNRGTGAQETQYF. The DNA of the CDR3 is TGTGCCAGCAACCGAGGGACAGGGGCCCAAGAGACCCAGTACTTC. Full variable domain (missing parts from reference TRBV7-6 and TRBJ2-5): GAGVSQSPRYKVTKRGQDVALRCDPISGHVSLYWYRQALGQGPEFLTYFNYEAQQDKSGLPNDRFSAERPEGSISTLTIQRTEQRDSAMYRCASNRGTGAQETQYFGPGTRLLVL.

V and J are TRBV20-1 and TRBJ2-5; TRBD1 is a possible D gene (6 bases). The V end lost 3 bases, the J end lost 0 bases, and 23 bases lay between the germline ends. Germline CDR1 and CDR2: DFQATT and SNEGSKA (reference sequence). There are 18 residues in the CDR3. Here the CDR3 DNA reads TGCAGTGCTAGTATGGACAGCGTGCGATCTAGATACCAAGAGACCCAGTACTTC. It codes for CSASMDSVRSRYQETQYF.

This rearrangement joins TRBV27 to TRBJ1-3; possible D gene TRBD1, 6 bases. The V and J ends lost 5 bases and 4 bases respectively, with 15 bases between them. This CDR3 has 15 residues. The V gene's germline CDR1 is MNHEY and CDR2 SMNVEV (reference sequence). The CDR3 is CASSQLRGGGNTIYF. The CDR3 DNA sequence: TGTGCCAGCAGTCAGCTCCGAGGGGGAGGAAACACCATATATTTT.

The genes are TRBV11-2 and TRBJ1-5; the D gene is possibly TRBD1 (6 bases). The CDR3 length is 15 residues. V dropped 5 bases and J dropped 3 bases, with 14 bases sitting between them. Germline CDR1 reads SGHAT; CDR2 reads FQNNGV. CDR3 amino acids: CASSQGTSNNQPQHF. The CDR3 DNA is TGTGCCAGCAGCCAGGGGACCTCCAACAATCAGCCCCAGCATTTT.

The genes are TRBV6-6 and TRBJ1-1; TRBD1 matches at 7 bases. The CDR3 loop spans 14 amino acids. CDR1 is MNHNY, CDR2 SVGAGI, per germline (reference sequence). The J segment lost 0 bases and the V segment lost 7 bases, leaving 5 bases of the junction unmatched. The CDR3 sequence is CASTIGQVNTEAFF. CDR3 coding DNA: TGTGCCAGCACTATAGGACAGGTGAACACTGAAGCTTTCTTT.

The V and J genes are TRBV9 and TRBJ2-7, with D unclear. Deletions cut 2 bases from V and 2 bases from J, with 11 bases between. In germline, CDR1 is SGDLS, CDR2 YYNGEE. The CDR3 runs to 14 residues. CDR3 protein: CASSVQQSPYEQYF. The CDR3 DNA is TGTGCCAGCAGCGTCCAACAGAGCCCCTACGAGCAGTACTTC.

The V gene is TRBV28, the J gene TRBJ2-5; 9 bases map to TRBD1. CDR3 size: 15 residues. Germline-derived CDR1 and CDR2 are MDHEN and SYDVKM. Trimming took 6 bases from V and 4 from J; bases not matched to a gene: 9. The CDR3 reads CASRPEGQGLETQYF. The CDR3, as DNA: TGTGCCAGCAGACCCGAGGGACAGGGACTAGAGACCCAGTACTTC.

The V and J genes are TRBV2 and TRBJ2-3, with D tentatively TRBD2 (6 bases). The germline gives CDR1 SNHLY, CDR2 FYNNEI. Trimming removed 2 bases from V and 5 bases from J, with 23 bases in between. CDR3 length equals 18 residues. CDR3 residues: CASSELLLASPIRDTQYF. The CDR3 coding sequence is TGTGCCAGCAGTGAATTACTACTAGCTTCCCCTATTAGAGATACGCAGTATTTT.

This clone was seen only once. Here the CDR3 reads CASRGTGGRYEQYF. CDR3 in DNA: TGTGCCAGCAGGGGGACAGGGGGCCGCTACGAGCAGTACTTC. The chain joins TRBV2 to TRBJ2-7; 12 bases line up with TRBD1. The germline V gene has CDR1 SNHLY and CDR2 FYNNEI. Trimming removed 6 bases from V and 3 bases from J; junction bases left unmatched: 3. The CDR3 covers 14 residues.

The CDR3 is CASSGSSTGSLHF. CDR3 DNA sequence: TGTGCCAGCTCAGGGAGCTCCACTGGCTCCCTCCACTTT. This chain connects TRBV18 to TRBJ1-6; D ambiguous. Trimming pared 5 bases from V and 14 bases from J, leaving 16 bases between. This CDR3 comprises 13 residues. CDR1 is KGHSH and CDR2 is LQKENI in the germline V gene.

This chain connects TRBV24-1 to TRBJ2-1, with 12 bases aligning to TRBD2. The germline CDR1 and CDR2 sequences are KGHDR and SFDVKD. There are 16 residues in the CDR3. V was pared by 4 bases and J by 1 base, with 1 base of the junction left unmatched. For the CDR3, the DNA is TGTGCCACCAGTGAAACTAGCGGGGGGTCCTACAATGAGCAGTTCTTC. It specifies CATSETSGGSYNEQFF.

The gene calls are TRBV6-5 and TRBJ2-3, with D perhaps matching TRBD2 (6 bases). Germline loops: CDR1 MNHEY, CDR2 SVGAGI. V was clipped by 1 base and J by 2 bases, with 7 bases between them. This CDR3 has 14 amino acids. The CDR3: CASSYWGDTDTQYF. Written as DNA, the CDR3 is TGTGCCAGCAGTTACTGGGGGGACACAGATACGCAGTATTTT.

The gene calls are TRBV4-1 and TRBJ2-1, with 8 bases fitting TRBD2. Germline loops: CDR1 MGHRA, CDR2 YSYEKL. This CDR3 region has 16 residues. Losses at the gene ends were 5 bases for V and 6 bases for J; bases not matched to a gene: 12. This chain's CDR3 is CASSGRTSSVSNEQFF. The DNA of the CDR3 is TGCGCCAGCAGCGGAAGGACTAGCTCGGTGAGCAATGAGCAGTTCTTC.

The chain has TRBV11-2 and TRBJ1-2; D remains ambiguous. CDR1 SGHAT and CDR2 FQNNGV come from the germline V gene. Trimming removed 4 bases from V and 8 bases from J, with 17 bases in between. CDR3 length equals 14 residues. The CDR3 bases are TGTGCCAGCAGCTCGAAGTCGGGTCGCTGGGGCTACACCTTC. Translation: CASSSKSGRWGYTF.

The V and J genes are TRBV9 and TRBJ2-1; 12 bases are shared with TRBD2. The germline CDR1 and CDR2 sequences are SGDLS and YYNGEE. V was pared by 4 bases and J by 6 bases, with 5 bases of the junction left unmatched. This CDR3 is built from 15 residues. The CDR3, as DNA: TGTGCCAGCAGCCACCCTAGCGGGGGGGCCAATGAGCAGTTCTTC. Its protein product is CASSHPSGGANEQFF.

Worth noting for this clone: The sample has other DNA sequences that encode this CDR3 too. The chain has TRBV11-2 and TRBJ1-1, with TRBD1 matching over 7 bases. The CDR3 is 16 residues long. V was clipped by 0 bases and J by 4 bases; unmatched bases: 8. Germline assignment: CDR1 SGHAT and CDR2 FQNNGV. The CDR3 DNA follows: TGTGCCAGCAGCTTAGATCCGGGACAGAGTTTCACTGAAGCTTTCTTT. Protein: CASSLDPGQSFTEAFF.

The rearrangement links TRBV5-4 to TRBJ2-1, with unresolved D. The CDR3 length is 11 residues. Germline CDR1 reads SGHNT; CDR2 reads YYREEE (reference sequence). Trimming removed 3 bases at V and 8 bases at J, with 6 bases between. The chain's CDR3 is CASSSRDEQFF. The CDR3 DNA reads as TGTGCCAGCAGCTCCCGAGATGAGCAGTTCTTC.

The chain joins TRBV12-5 to TRBJ2-1, with D tentatively TRBD2 (6 bases). The CDR3 spans 13 residues. V lost 4 bases, J lost 5 bases, and 9 bases lay in between. CDR1 is LGHNT and CDR2 is FRNRAP in the germline V gene. The CDR3 loop is CASGSGGNNEQFF. The CDR3 coding sequence is TGTGCTAGTGGTTCGGGCGGGAACAATGAGCAGTTCTTC.

The chain recombines TRBV6-6 with TRBJ1-2; D may be TRBD1 (5 bases). The ends were cut back, 5 bases at V and 11 bases at J, with 15 bases in the middle. In germline, CDR1 is MNHNY, CDR2 SVGAGI (reference sequence). CDR3 length equals 12 residues. CDR3 nucleotides: TGTGCCAGCAGTAACCAATATCGGGGGTACACCTTC. This translates into CASSNQYRGYTF.

This clone has just a few counts. The CDR3 DNA sequence: TGCGCCAGCAGGCTAACAGGAACCACTAATGAAAAACTGTTTTTT. Translating gives CASRLTGTTNEKLFF. This chain links TRBV4-1 with TRBJ1-4; D is possibly TRBD1 (5 bases). CDR1 MGHRA and CDR2 YSYEKL come from the germline V gene. The CDR3 is 15 residues long. V was cut by 6 bases and J by 2 bases, with 13 bases left in between.